Listed here are 15 T cell receptor beta chains from one sample, sequenced in a study of cytomegalovirus exposure and HLA in healthy donors. Primers: 60 Vbeta forward and 13 Jbeta reverse. Using immunoSEQ multiplex PCR, the repertoire was profiled, and TCRdb retains in-frame clones only, with some absent. The table records 130,000 to 150,000 clones, about four fifths of them present only once. Sequences were obtained from PBMCs. These receptors all stem from a woman between 35 and 50 years old in good health and CMV-seropositive.

This CDR3 reads CASSPLDRTHYGYTF. In DNA, the CDR3 is TGTGCCAGCTCACCCTTAGACCGGACACACTATGGCTACACCTTC. This chain uses TRBV18 with TRBJ1-2; perhaps TRBD1 as D (5 bases). This CDR3 is built from 15 residues. The germline V and J ends were trimmed by 3 bases and 3 bases, with 14 bases remaining between them. Germline V gives CDR1 KGHSH, CDR2 LQKENI.

The chain has TRBV28 and TRBJ2-2, with a tentative D call TRBD1 (6 bases). The CDR3 spans 13 residues. The germline V gene encodes CDR1 MDHEN and CDR2 SYDVKM. V lost 6 bases and J lost 7, with 12 bases in between. The CDR3 DNA sequence: TGTGCCAGCAGCCCAACAGGGTACGGGGAGCTGTTTTTT. This codes for CASSPTGYGELFF.

This clone was counted only a few times. The V and J genes are TRBV6-1 and TRBJ1-1; no reliable D call. Germline assignment: CDR1 MNHNS and CDR2 SASEGT. V lost 2 bases and J lost 3, with 4 bases in between. The CDR3 contains 12 residues. For the CDR3, the DNA is TGTGCCAGCAGTGAACCCGACACTGAAGCTTTCTTT. Translated, it gives CASSEPDTEAFF.

This rearrangement joins TRBV6-5 to TRBJ1-2; no definite D call. This CDR3 spans 12 amino acids. Trimming took 0 bases from V and 7 from J, leaving 6 bases between them. CDR1 and CDR2 (germline): MNHEY, SVGAGI. CDR3 region: CASSYSGAGYTF. Written as DNA, the CDR3 is TGTGCCAGCAGTTACTCGGGCGCTGGCTACACCTTC.

This clone was seen only a few times. V gene TRBV2 combines with J gene TRBJ1-1; D not certain. The germline gives CDR1 SNHLY, CDR2 FYNNEI. This CDR3 contains 14 residues. The germline V and J ends were trimmed by 1 base and 7 bases, with 13 bases remaining between them. For the CDR3, the DNA is TGTGCCAGCAGTGAAGTGAGGGTTGGTGGTGAAGCTTTCTTT. It yields the protein CASSEVRVGGEAFF.

CDR3 residues: CASSQRQGSTEAFF. In DNA form, the CDR3 reads TGCGCCAGCAGCCAGAGACAGGGCAGCACTGAAGCTTTCTTT. This chain links TRBV5-1 with TRBJ1-1, with TRBD1 matching 7 bases. CDR3 length equals 14 residues. The germline gives CDR1 SGHRS, CDR2 YFSETQ. V was clipped by 4 bases and J by 4 bases; unmatched bases: 7. The full variable domain, with the rest looked up from reference TRBV5-1 and TRBJ1-1, is KAGVTQTPRYLIKTRGQQVTLSCSPISGHRSVSWYQQTPGQGLQFLFEYFSETQRNKGNFPGRFSGRQFSNSRSEMNVSTLELGDSALYLCASSQRQGSTEAFFGQGTRLTVV.

The chain recombines TRBV10-1 with TRBJ2-3; no definite D call. CDR1 and CDR2 (germline): WNHNN, SYGVQD (reference sequence). Trimming removed 4 bases from V and 5 bases from J, with 7 bases in between. The CDR3 covers 12 residues. CDR3 nucleotides: TGCGCCAGCAGTGGTGAGGTAGATACGCAGTATTTT. Residues: CASSGEVDTQYF.

This clone has more than one count but fewer than ten. A junction boundary mismatches the germline segment, possibly from a read error. This chain links TRBV7-9 with TRBJ2-5, with 7 bases matching TRBD2. The CDR3 has 16 amino acids. The germline gives CDR1 SEHNR, CDR2 FQNEAQ (reference sequence). The CDR3 spells CSSSQILRGGLETQYF. DNA of the CDR3: TGTTCCAGCAGCCAAATTCTTCGGGGAGGGCTGGAGACCCAGTACTTC.

A remark on this clone: Additional DNA sequences in this sample encode the identical CDR3. The rearrangement links TRBV5-1 to TRBJ1-1; TRBD1 might be the D (6 bases). The V end lost 0 bases, the J end lost 1 base, and 10 bases lay between the germline ends. Germline CDR1 reads SGHRS; CDR2 reads YFSETQ. The CDR3 runs 15 residues. The CDR3 sequence: CASSLGGRGNTEAFF. Written as DNA, the CDR3 is TGCGCCAGCAGCTTGGGGGGGCGCGGGAACACTGAAGCTTTCTTT.

J is TRBJ1-5 and V is TRBV9; 7 positions agree with TRBD1. Germline values: CDR1 SGDLS, CDR2 YYNGEE. CDR3 length: 15 residues. The trim removed 0 bases at V and 7 bases at J, leaving 7 bases unmatched. The CDR3 loop is CASSVGQGERQPQHF. The CDR3 coding sequence is TGTGCCAGCAGCGTAGGACAGGGAGAAAGGCAGCCCCAGCATTTT.

This clone was detected many times. V and J are TRBV7-2 and TRBJ1-4; 11 nucleotides align to TRBD1. This CDR3 comprises 15 residues. V shed 2 bases, J shed 8 bases, and the junction held 4 bases outside the gene matches. Per germline, CDR1 SGHTA and CDR2 FQGNSA. As DNA, the CDR3 is TGTGCCAGCAGCTTATGGGGACAGGGGGGCGAAAAACTGTTTTTT. It specifies CASSLWGQGGEKLFF. Full variable domain (remainder filled in from reference TRBV7-2 and TRBJ1-4): GAGVSQSPSNKVTEKGKDVELRCDPISGHTALYWYRQSLGQGLEFLIYFQGNSAPDKSGLPSDRFSAERTGGSVSTLTIQRTQQEDSAVYLCASSLWGQGGEKLFFGSGTQLSVL.

The chain joins TRBV16 to TRBJ2-7; TRBD1 agrees at 11 bases. The CDR3 consists of 16 residues. Germline CDR1 KGHSY, CDR2 FQNENV. Trimming cost V 2 bases and J 6 bases; bases outside gene matches: 9. The CDR3 DNA reads TGTGCCAGCAGCCAACCCGGGACAGGGGGTCGAGGCGAGCAGTACTTC. This codes for CASSQPGTGGRGEQYF.

The genes are TRBV5-5 and TRBJ2-5; D perhaps matches TRBD1 (5 bases). Germline V gives CDR1 SGHKS, CDR2 YYEKEE (reference sequence). V dropped 0 bases and J dropped 3 bases, with 9 bases sitting between them. The CDR3 has 14 residues. The DNA of the CDR3 is TGTGCCAGCAGCTTGGGGGGCAGAGAAGAGACCCAGTACTTC. Translated: CASSLGGREETQYF.

The gene calls are TRBV9 and TRBJ2-3; 9 bases agree with TRBD2. CDR3 length: 17 amino acids. J was trimmed by 0 bases and V by 1 base; bases with no gene match: 6. Germline V gene lookup returns CDR1 SGDLS and CDR2 YYNGEE. The CDR3 sequence is CASSVKTSGYSTDTQYF. The CDR3 bases are TGTGCCAGCAGCGTAAAAACTAGCGGGTACAGCACAGATACGCAGTATTTT.

The rearrangement links TRBV6-1 to TRBJ1-1, with D maybe TRBD1 (5 bases). There are 13 residues in the CDR3. V lost 5 bases to trimming and J lost 10 bases, with 17 bases between them. In germline, CDR1 is MNHNS, CDR2 SASEGT. CDR3 bases: TGTGCCAGCAGTTTCCCGCCAGGGTACAGAGCTTTCTTT. It translates to CASSFPPGYRAFF.